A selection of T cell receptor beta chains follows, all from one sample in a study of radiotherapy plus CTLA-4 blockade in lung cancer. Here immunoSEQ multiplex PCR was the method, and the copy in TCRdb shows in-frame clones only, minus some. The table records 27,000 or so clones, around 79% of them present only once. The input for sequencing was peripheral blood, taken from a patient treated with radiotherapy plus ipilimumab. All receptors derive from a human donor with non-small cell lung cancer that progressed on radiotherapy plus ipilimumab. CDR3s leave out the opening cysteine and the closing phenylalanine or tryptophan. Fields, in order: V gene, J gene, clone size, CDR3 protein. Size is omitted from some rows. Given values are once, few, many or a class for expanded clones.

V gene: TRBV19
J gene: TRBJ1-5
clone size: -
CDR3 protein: ASTMKYRGLRYNSNQPQH

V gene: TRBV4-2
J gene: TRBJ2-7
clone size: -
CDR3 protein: ASSPWAGEALEQY

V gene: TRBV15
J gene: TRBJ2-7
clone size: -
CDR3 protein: ATSRDLRNYEQY

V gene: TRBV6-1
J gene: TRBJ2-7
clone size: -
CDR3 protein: ASTSGQGYYEQY

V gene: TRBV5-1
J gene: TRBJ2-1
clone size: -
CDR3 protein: ASSQLAGGNEQF

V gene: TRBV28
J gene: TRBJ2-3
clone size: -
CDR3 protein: ASSLSGEADTQY

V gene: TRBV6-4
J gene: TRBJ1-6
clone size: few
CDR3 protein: ASQAGTNSPLH

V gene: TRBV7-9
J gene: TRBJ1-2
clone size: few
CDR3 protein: ASSLDRADYGYT

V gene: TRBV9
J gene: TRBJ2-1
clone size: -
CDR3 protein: ASSLRGFGGGASYNEQF

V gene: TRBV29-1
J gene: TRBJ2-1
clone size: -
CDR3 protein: SVSRDRGSGEQF

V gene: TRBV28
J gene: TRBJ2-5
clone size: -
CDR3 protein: ASSKGRATQETQY

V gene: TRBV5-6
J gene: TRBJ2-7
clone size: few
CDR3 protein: ASSPGGGSGYEQY

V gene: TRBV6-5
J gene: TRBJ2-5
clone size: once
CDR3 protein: ASSLDRETQY

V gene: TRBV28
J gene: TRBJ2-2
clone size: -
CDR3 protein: ASKGERDRNTGELF

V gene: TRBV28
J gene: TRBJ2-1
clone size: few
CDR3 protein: ASSQPTREGNEQF

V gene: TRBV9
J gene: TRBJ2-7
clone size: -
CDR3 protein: ASSVDWGYEQY

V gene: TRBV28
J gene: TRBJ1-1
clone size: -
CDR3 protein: ASSFRGTVAEAF

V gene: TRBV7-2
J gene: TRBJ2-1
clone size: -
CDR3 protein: ASSLGVEQF

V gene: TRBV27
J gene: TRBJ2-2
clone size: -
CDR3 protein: ASSLLGGEGPGELF

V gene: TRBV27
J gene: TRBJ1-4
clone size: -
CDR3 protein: ASRSLTASNEKLF

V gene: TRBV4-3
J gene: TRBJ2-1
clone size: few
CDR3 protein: ASSQEEGTGYNEQF

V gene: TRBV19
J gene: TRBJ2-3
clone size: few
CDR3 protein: ASGLTSTDTQY

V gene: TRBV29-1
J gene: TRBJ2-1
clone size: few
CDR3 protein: SVRGAEGSYNEQF

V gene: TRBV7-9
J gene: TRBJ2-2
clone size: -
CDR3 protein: ASSWDSNTGELF

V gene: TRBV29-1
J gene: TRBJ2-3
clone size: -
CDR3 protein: SGGAGGTDTQY

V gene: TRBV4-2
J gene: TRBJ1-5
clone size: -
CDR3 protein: ASSQGQGINQPQH

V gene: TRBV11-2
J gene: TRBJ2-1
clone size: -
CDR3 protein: ASTGEGAIEQF

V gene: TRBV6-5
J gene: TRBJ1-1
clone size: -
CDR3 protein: ASSFTGFVLNTEAF

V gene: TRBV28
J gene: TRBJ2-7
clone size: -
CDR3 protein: ASSLSMGSPYEQY

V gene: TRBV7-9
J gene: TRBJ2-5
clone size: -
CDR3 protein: ASSLGVGNFQETQY

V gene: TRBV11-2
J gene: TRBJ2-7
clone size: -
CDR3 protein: ASSLGTGQVIPYEQY

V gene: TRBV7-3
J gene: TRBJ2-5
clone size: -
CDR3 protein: ASSPTGLQETQY

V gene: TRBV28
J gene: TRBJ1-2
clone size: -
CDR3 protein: ASNSLNYGYT

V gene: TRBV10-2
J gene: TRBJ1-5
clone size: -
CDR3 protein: ASSDNRGRQPQH

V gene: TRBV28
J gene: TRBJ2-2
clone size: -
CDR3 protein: ASSWWGGELF

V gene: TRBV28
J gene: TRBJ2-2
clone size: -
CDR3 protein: ASSLQSGDTGELF

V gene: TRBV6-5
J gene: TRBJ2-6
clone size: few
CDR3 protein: ASSVAAGANVLT

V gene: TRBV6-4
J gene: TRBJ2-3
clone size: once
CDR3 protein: ASSPLPADTQY

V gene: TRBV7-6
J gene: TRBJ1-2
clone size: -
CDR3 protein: ASSLSQGSGGYT

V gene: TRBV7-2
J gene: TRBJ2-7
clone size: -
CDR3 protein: ASSPGRGRQY

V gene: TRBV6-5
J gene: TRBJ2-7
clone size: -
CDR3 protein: ASSTPTGGIYEQY

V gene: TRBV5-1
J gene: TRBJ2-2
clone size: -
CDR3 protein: ASSLEGLYTGELF

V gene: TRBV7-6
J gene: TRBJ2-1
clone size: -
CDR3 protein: ASSPGSGTGYEQF

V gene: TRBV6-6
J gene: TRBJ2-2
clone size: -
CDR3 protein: ASSRGGPNTGELF